The 6 T cell receptor beta chains below all came from one sample that was sequenced in a study of blood T cell repertoires in COVID-19. The method was immunoSEQ multiplex PCR; TCRdb's version includes in-frame clones alone and lacks a portion of them. Among under 200,000 clones listed, roughly 87% were seen once. The sample was PBMCs or T cells enriched from blood (not recorded which). Receptors originate from a woman aged 50 to 60 who had recovered from COVID-19.

This sequence joins TRBV18 and TRBJ2-3; 8 nucleotides agree with TRBD2. Germline V gene sequence: CDR1 KGHSH, CDR2 LQKENI. J gave up 4 bases and V 5 bases, and 8 bases lay outside the gene matches. This CDR3 region has 15 residues. CDR3 region: CASSWSGGGPDTQYF. The CDR3 coding sequence is TGTGCCAGCTCATGGTCCGGGGGGGGACCAGATACGCAGTATTTT.

This chain links TRBV5-1 with TRBJ2-2, with D possibly matching TRBD1 (6 bases). Trimming took 0 bases from V and 9 from J, leaving 12 bases between them. CDR3 length equals 14 residues. CDR1 and CDR2 (germline): SGHRS, YFSETQ. The CDR3 sequence: CASSLDRVDRELFF. The CDR3 nucleotides read TGCGCCAGCAGCTTGGACAGGGTGGACAGGGAGCTGTTTTTT. Combining the CDR3 with reference TRBV5-1 and TRBJ2-2 gives the whole variable domain KAGVTQTPRYLIKTRGQQVTLSCSPISGHRSVSWYQQTPGQGLQFLFEYFSETQRNKGNFPGRFSGRQFSNSRSEMNVSTLELGDSALYLCASSLDRVDRELFFGEGSRLTVL.

The genes are TRBV9 and TRBJ1-5, with a possible D match to TRBD1 (6 bases). The germline V gene has CDR1 SGDLS and CDR2 YYNGEE. The ends were cut back, 0 bases at V and 1 base at J, with 29 bases in the middle. The CDR3 contains 22 residues. For the CDR3, the DNA is TGTGCCAGCAGCGTAGGAGTGATGTGGGGGGGCGGTAGGATTGTCAGCAATCAGCCCCAGCATTTT. Translating it yields CASSVGVMWGGGRIVSNQPQHF.

The V call is TRBV5-1, the J call TRBJ2-4; 12 bases agree with TRBD2. Trimming removed 4 bases from V and 4 bases from J; junction bases left unmatched: 9. The CDR3 length is 17 residues. Germline values: CDR1 SGHRS, CDR2 YFSETQ. The CDR3 DNA sequence: TGCGCCAGCAGCAGGACTAGCGGGACCTACGAGAAAAACATTCAGTACTTC. This gives the protein CASSRTSGTYEKNIQYF.

This clone was picked up one time. The rearrangement uses TRBV21-1 and TRBJ2-1; whether TRBD1, the table's D call, matches the DNA was not checked. TRBV21-1 is recorded as a pseudogene. This CDR3 has 15 amino acids. CDR3 region: CASSPQGSSYNEQFF. The DNA of the CDR3 is TGTGCCAGCAGCCCCCAGGGCAGCTCCTACAATGAGCAGTTCTTC.

This chain joins TRBV11-3 and TRBJ2-5, with a possible D match to TRBD2 (6 bases). The V end was cut by 4 bases, the J end by 1 base, with 10 bases between. Germline CDR1 is SGHNT and CDR2 is YENEEA. This CDR3 has 14 residues. The CDR3 nucleotides are TGTGCCAGCAGCTCGCCTAGCGCCCAAGAGACCCAGTACTTC. It codes for CASSSPSAQETQYF.